The 31 T cell receptor beta chains below come from one sample, sequenced in a study of T-cell memory formation after mild COVID-19 (dated by TCRdb to the early 2020s). Libraries came from 5' RACE. Sequencing took place on an Illumina NovaSeq 6000. The public reads were reprocessed in TCRdb via fastp at Q25 and MiXCR, keeping in-frame beta chains. CDR3 protein sequences are deduplicated, and each keeps its most common genes and DNA. The sample yields some 150,000 distinct CDR3 sequences; 11% to 15% were counted once. The ten biggest clones cover less than 30% of the sample. The specimen was PBMCs or a T cell subset sorted from them (not recorded which). These receptors were obtained from an adult woman who had mild COVID-19 (a few samples of this study predate the infection). The sample titles of this study are shuffled in the database, so cell type and time point are left out; the donor was told from shared clones.

This rearrangement joins TRBV20-1 to TRBJ1-6; D call uncertain. Germline V CDR1 and CDR2: DFQATT, SNEGSKA (reference sequence). This CDR3 region has 15 residues. V gave up 1 base and J gave up 3 bases, with 10 bases separating them. The chain's CDR3 is CSARVSGFYNSPLHF. CDR3 bases: TGCAGTGCTAGAGTATCGGGTTTCTATAATTCACCCCTCCACTTT.

The chain links TRBV20-1 to TRBJ1-1, with D perhaps matching TRBD1 (5 bases). V lost 4 bases, J lost 5 bases, and 17 bases lay in between. The CDR3 covers 14 residues. Germline-derived CDR1 and CDR2 are DFQATT and SNEGSKA (reference sequence). DNA for the CDR3: TGCAGTGCTACAATGCGCGGGGGTCCGACTGAAGCTTTCTTT. This encodes CSATMRGGPTEAFF.

This clonotype was detected a few times. The rearrangement links TRBV7-6 to TRBJ2-7, with unresolved D. The CDR3 covers 15 residues. From germline, CDR1 is SGHVS and CDR2 FNYEAQ. The V end lost 0 bases, the J end lost 0 bases, and 9 bases lay between the germline ends. The CDR3 spells CASSLAIPTSYEQYF. For the CDR3, the DNA is TGTGCCAGCAGCTTAGCAATCCCCACCTCCTACGAGCAGTACTTC.

Notes on this clonotype: A junction boundary mismatches the germline segment, possibly from a read error. The rearrangement uses TRBV7-7 and TRBJ2-2, with 11 bases fitting TRBD2. Germline CDR1 SSHAT, CDR2 FNYEAQ (reference sequence). This CDR3 has 16 residues. The CDR3 sequence: CASSPRTSGRHGELFF. In nucleotides, the CDR3 is TGTGCTAGCAGCCCCCGGACTAGCGGGCGTCACGGGGAGCTGTTTTTT.

There are many counts of this clonotype. The chain couples TRBV20-1 to TRBJ1-2, with 10 bases matching TRBD1. J was trimmed by 7 bases and V by 1 base; bases with no gene match: 6. This CDR3 contains 14 residues. Germline CDR1 is DFQATT and CDR2 is SNEGSKA (reference sequence). CDR3 coding DNA: TGCAGTGCTAGAGGGTGGACAGGGGGACGTGGCTACACCTTC. Amino acid sequence: CSARGWTGGRGYTF.

This clonotype was found a few times. J is TRBJ1-5 and V is TRBV4-2, with D unclear. The CDR3 loop spans 13 amino acids. Germline V gene data show CDR1 as LGHNA and CDR2 as YNFKEQ. Deletions cut 4 bases from V and 4 bases from J, with 8 bases between. CDR3 protein: CASSRYDNQPQHF. CDR3 DNA sequence: TGTGCCAGCAGCCGTTACGATAATCAGCCCCAGCATTTT.

The table lists this clonotype with many counts. The chain is built from TRBV29-1 and TRBJ2-7; maybe TRBD2 (6 bases). The ends were cut back, 7 bases at V and 6 bases at J, with 19 bases in the middle. Per the germline V gene, CDR1 is SQVTM and CDR2 is ANQGSEA. The CDR3 runs to 13 residues. The CDR3 loop is CSASGGILREQYF. CDR3 sequence (DNA): TGCAGCGCCTCGGGCGGGATTCTACGCGAGCAGTACTTC.

J is TRBJ2-1 and V is TRBV20-1; D is undetermined. The CDR3 runs to 14 residues. Germline V gives CDR1 DFQATT, CDR2 SNEGSKA (reference sequence). Trimming cost V 3 bases and J 0 bases, with 9 bases left between them. The CDR3 region has the DNA TGCAGTGCTAGGCCAAGGGCCTCCTACAATGAGCAGTTCTTC. Its translation: CSARPRASYNEQFF.

This clonotype was detected ten times or more. Compared with germline, one end of the junction differs, possibly owing to a read error. The chain joins TRBV7-7 to TRBJ2-1; no reliable D call. This CDR3 is built from 13 residues. Per the germline V gene, CDR1 is SSHAT and CDR2 is FNYEAQ (reference sequence). As DNA, the CDR3 is TGTGCTAGCAGCCCAAATACGGGCAATGAGCAGTTCTTC. Translation: CASSPNTGNEQFF.

This sequence joins TRBV5-1 and TRBJ2-1; 9 bases fit TRBD1. Looked up from germline, CDR1 is SGHRS and CDR2 is YFSETQ. V lost 4 bases, J lost 4 bases, and 18 bases stayed unmatched. The CDR3 runs 19 residues. The CDR3: CASSETRDREASRYNEQFF. In DNA, the CDR3 is TGCGCCAGCAGCGAAACCCGGGACAGGGAGGCCTCAAGGTACAATGAGCAGTTCTTC.

This chain connects TRBV12-3 or TRBV12-4 to TRBJ2-7; 14 bases are a match to TRBD2. J was trimmed by 6 bases and V by 6 bases; bases with no gene match: 16. The CDR3 has 18 amino acids. The CDR3 bases are TGTGCCAGCAGCCCCTCGACTAGCGGGAGGGAACTACTACTCGAGCAGTACTTC. It specifies CASSPSTSGRELLLEQYF.

This clonotype was found many times. This chain joins TRBV9 and TRBJ2-3; TRBD2 aligns across 9 bases. J lost 6 bases, V lost 4 bases, and 15 bases had no gene match. This CDR3 spans 17 amino acids. Germline values: CDR1 SGDLS, CDR2 YYNGEE. The CDR3 DNA is TGTGCCAGCAGCCCCCACGGTGGCGGGGGGGTGAGGGATACGCAGTATTTT. Encoded protein: CASSPHGGGGVRDTQYF.

The chain joins TRBV19 to TRBJ1-4; a possible D gene is TRBD1 (5 bases). Trimming left V 4 bases short and J 1 base short, with 10 bases between. Germline V CDR1 and CDR2: LNHDA, SQIVND (reference sequence). The CDR3 has 15 amino acids. For the CDR3, the DNA is TGTGCCAGTAGTAGCGGGGCGGAAACTAATGAAAAACTGTTTTTT. As protein: CASSSGAETNEKLFF.

V usage is TRBV12-3 or TRBV12-4 and J usage is TRBJ2-3; 12 bases map to TRBD2. V lost 4 bases to trimming and J lost 2 bases; unmatched junction nucleotides: 4. The CDR3 contains 16 residues. In DNA form, the CDR3 reads TGTGCCAGCAGTTCCGCTAGCGGGGGGGTCACAGATACGCAGTATTTT. It is translated as CASSSASGGVTDTQYF.

This clonotype was recorded a few times. This CDR3 is CASSLDLYRELAPDTQYF. CDR3 nucleotides: TGTGCCAGCAGCTTAGACCTCTACCGGGAGCTAGCTCCAGATACGCAGTATTTT. The chain employs TRBV11-2 and TRBJ2-3; the D gene is possibly TRBD2 (6 bases). Germline-derived CDR1 and CDR2 are SGHAT and FQNNGV. The germline V and J ends were trimmed by 0 bases and 4 bases, with 20 bases remaining between them. The CDR3 loop spans 18 amino acids.

The V gene is TRBV6-2 or TRBV6-3, the J gene TRBJ2-2; TRBD2 aligns across 11 bases. The CDR3 is 15 residues long. Unmatched junction bases numbered 5, after V lost 2 bases and J lost 9 bases. Germline V CDR1 and CDR2: MNHEY, SVGEGT. Written as DNA, the CDR3 is TGTGCCAGCAGTTACGGAACTAGCGGGAGTCGGGAGCTGTTTTTT. This gives the protein CASSYGTSGSRELFF.

The chain has TRBV9 and TRBJ2-7, with TRBD1 identical over 12 bases. CDR1 is SGDLS, CDR2 YYNGEE, per germline. J was trimmed by 3 bases and V by 3 bases; bases with no gene match: 4. The CDR3 spans 15 residues. Here the CDR3 DNA reads TGTGCCAGCAGCGCAGGGACAGGGGGCATCTACGAGCAGTACTTC. Translation: CASSAGTGGIYEQYF.

This clonotype was picked up a small number of times. One end of the junction does not line up with germline, which may come from a read error. V and J are TRBV12-3 or TRBV12-4 and TRBJ1-5, with TRBD1 matching over 9 bases. The CDR3 extends over 14 amino acids. The DNA of the CDR3 is TGTGCCAGCAGCTCGGACAGGGGCAAACAGCCCCAGCATTTT. This codes for CASSSDRGKQPQHF.

This chain links TRBV7-2 with TRBJ2-3; 9 bases agree with TRBD1. This CDR3 contains 17 residues. Germline assignment: CDR1 SGHTA and CDR2 FQGNSA. Unmatched junction bases numbered 8, after V lost 0 bases and J lost 4 bases. The CDR3 region has the DNA TGTGCCAGCAGCTTAGCCGGGACAGGGTATGCGTCAGATACGCAGTATTTT. It yields the protein CASSLAGTGYASDTQYF.

In its sample, this clonotype was seen a few times. The chain joins TRBV29-1 to TRBJ1-1, with unresolved D. Trimming stripped 2 bases from V and 4 bases from J, with 8 bases between. From germline, CDR1 is SQVTM and CDR2 ANQGSEA. This CDR3 contains 12 residues. In nucleotides, the CDR3 is TGCAGCGTTGAAATGGACGGCACTGAAGCTTTCTTT. Residues: CSVEMDGTEAFF.

The chain has TRBV6-6 and TRBJ2-5; the D gene is possibly TRBD1 (6 bases). The V end was cut by 7 bases, the J end by 4 bases, with 16 bases between. Germline CDR1 is MNHNY and CDR2 is SVGAGI (reference sequence). This CDR3 region has 14 residues. CDR3 residues: CASTILGGVETQYF. CDR3 nucleotides: TGTGCCAGCACAATTCTAGGGGGAGTAGAGACCCAGTACTTC.

This chain connects TRBV13 to TRBJ2-3; D is unclear. The CDR3 covers 13 residues. Germline V gene data show CDR1 as PRHDT and CDR2 as FYEKMQ (reference sequence). V gave up 0 bases and J gave up 3 bases, with 4 bases separating them. The CDR3 is CASSLGRTDTQYF. The CDR3 coding sequence is TGTGCCAGCAGCTTAGGCCGAACAGATACGCAGTATTTT.

The genes are TRBV12-3 or TRBV12-4 and TRBJ1-5; D gene ambiguous. The CDR3 has 13 residues. The ends were cut back, 5 bases at V and 2 bases at J, with 7 bases in the middle. CDR3 bases: TGTGCCAGCAGTGGGCCGCGCAATCAGCCCCAGCATTTT. It translates to CASSGPRNQPQHF.

The chain combines TRBV4-1 with TRBJ2-3; D is undetermined. V shed 4 bases and J shed 4 bases, with 6 bases lying between them. The CDR3 has 12 amino acids. The V gene's germline CDR1 is MGHRA and CDR2 YSYEKL. CDR3 protein: CASSLPADTQYF. The CDR3 DNA sequence: TGCGCCAGCAGCCTTCCCGCAGATACGCAGTATTTT.

This clonotype has just a few counts. V gene TRBV24-1 combines with J gene TRBJ2-5; tentatively, D is TRBD1 (5 bases). V was cut by 3 bases and J by 1 base, with 11 bases left in between. Germline V gene lookup returns CDR1 KGHDR and CDR2 SFDVKD. The CDR3 totals 15 residues. CDR3 nucleotides: TGTGCCACCAGTGATAGCGAGACAGCCCAAGAGACCCAGTACTTC. Protein sequence: CATSDSETAQETQYF.

The chain carries TRBV7-6 and TRBJ2-7; no clear D. This CDR3 has 12 amino acids. V dropped 6 bases and J dropped 5 bases, with 11 bases sitting between them. Looked up from germline, CDR1 is SGHVS and CDR2 is FNYEAQ. The CDR3 here is CASSEGADEQYF. In DNA form, the CDR3 reads TGTGCCAGCAGTGAAGGAGCCGACGAGCAGTACTTC.

The sample holds a few counts of this clonotype. The chain employs TRBV27 and TRBJ2-7, with 10 bases identical to TRBD2. Germline-derived CDR1 and CDR2 are MNHEY and SMNVEV (reference sequence). The trim removed 6 bases at V and 4 bases at J, leaving 9 bases unmatched. There are 15 residues in the CDR3. The CDR3 sequence is CASRGAGGTIYEQYF. In nucleotides, the CDR3 is TGTGCCAGCAGAGGAGCGGGAGGGACCATATACGAGCAGTACTTC.

The table lists this clonotype with a few counts. The chain links TRBV6-6 to TRBJ1-5; D gene unclear. The V and J ends lost 2 bases and 0 bases respectively, with 8 bases between them. This CDR3 spans 15 amino acids. Germline V gene lookup returns CDR1 MNHNY and CDR2 SVGAGI (reference sequence). The CDR3 region has the DNA TGTGCCAGCAGTTACCAGGAATATAGCAATCAGCCCCAGCATTTT. Residues: CASSYQEYSNQPQHF.

This clonotype occurred a few times. This chain joins TRBV5-1 and TRBJ2-1; the match to TRBD2 covers 7 bases. V lost 5 bases and J lost 0; bases outside the gene matches: 14. Germline CDR1 and CDR2: SGHRS and YFSETQ. The CDR3 extends over 18 amino acids. As DNA, the CDR3 is TGCGCCAGCAGAAACACCCGGTTAGCGGGTAGCTCCTACAATGAGCAGTTCTTC. Translated, it gives CASRNTRLAGSSYNEQFF.

This clonotype turned up a few times. This chain links TRBV7-2 with TRBJ2-7, with 13 positions matching TRBD2. Germline CDR1 SGHTA, CDR2 FQGNSA. The CDR3 has 16 residues. V trimming: 0 bases; J trimming: 2 bases; junction bases outside the gene matches: 1. In DNA form, the CDR3 reads TGTGCCAGCAGCTTAGCCGGGACTAGCGGGACCTACGAGCAGTACTTC. This encodes CASSLAGTSGTYEQYF. Based on the CDR3 plus reference TRBV7-2 and TRBJ2-7, the full variable domain is GAGVSQSPSNKVTEKGKDVELRCDPISGHTALYWYRQSLGQGLEFLIYFQGNSAPDKSGLPSDRFSAERTGGSVSTLTIQRTQQEDSAVYLCASSLAGTSGTYEQYFGPGTRLTVT.

This clonotype showed up just a few times. Written as DNA, the CDR3 is TGTGCCAGCAGCAATCAACAGATTAACTATGGCTACACCTTC. It encodes CASSNQQINYGYTF. The chain couples TRBV7-2 to TRBJ1-2; D gene uncertain. Germline-derived CDR1 and CDR2 are SGHTA and FQGNSA. Trimming took 5 bases from V and 1 from J, leaving 11 bases between them. The CDR3 is 14 amino acids.